The 7 T cell receptor beta chains below come from one sample, sequenced in a study of blood T cell repertoires in COVID-19. Using immunoSEQ multiplex PCR, the repertoire was profiled, and TCRdb retains in-frame clones only, with some absent. Of around 51,000 clones listed, about 86% are singletons. Input material: peripheral blood. All receptors derive from a man older than 75 with active COVID-19.

This rearrangement joins TRBV7-8 to TRBJ2-7; 7 positions match TRBD2. Germline-derived CDR1 and CDR2 are SGHVS and FQNEAQ. V lost 1 base and J lost 5; bases outside the gene matches: 14. CDR3 length: 17 amino acids. In DNA, the CDR3 is TGTGCCAGCAGCTTAGTAAGAGGGGCCCTTCGGGGGGACGAGCAGTACTTC. As protein: CASSLVRGALRGDEQYF.

The chain uses TRBV19 and TRBJ2-5; 7 bases fit TRBD1. The CDR3 runs 14 residues. V lost 7 bases and J lost 1; bases outside the gene matches: 6. Per germline, CDR1 LNHDA and CDR2 SQIVND (reference sequence). CDR3 in amino acids: CASTGTDTQETQYF. The CDR3 bases are TGTGCCAGTACCGGGACAGACACCCAAGAGACCCAGTACTTC.

This chain links TRBV5-1 with TRBJ1-1; D is undetermined. Germline V gene sequence: CDR1 SGHRS, CDR2 YFSETQ. Trimming left V 0 bases short and J 7 bases short, with 10 bases between. The CDR3 extends over 13 amino acids. CDR3 region: CASSLGRNNEAFF. CDR3 in DNA: TGCGCCAGCAGCTTGGGGAGGAATAATGAAGCTTTCTTT.

This chain joins TRBV11-2 and TRBJ2-5; 9 nucleotides agree with TRBD1. The CDR3 is made up of 15 amino acids. CDR1 SGHAT and CDR2 FQNNGV come from the germline V gene. Germline trimming cut 7 bases from V and 3 bases from J; bases unmatched to any gene: 9. The CDR3 DNA reads as TGTGCCAGCACGCCTGGCACAGGGGGCGAAGAGACCCAGTACTTC. This gives the protein CASTPGTGGEETQYF.

The rearrangement links TRBV7-7 to TRBJ2-3, with TRBD1 as a possible D gene (6 bases). V lost 4 bases and J 3 bases, leaving 14 bases between the germline ends. The germline V gene has CDR1 SSHAT and CDR2 FNYEAQ (reference sequence). The CDR3 consists of 15 residues. The CDR3 loop reads CASSSSDRETDTQYF. The CDR3 coding sequence is TGTGCCAGCAGCTCCTCGGACAGAGAGACAGATACGCAGTATTTT.

The chain joins TRBV5-4 to TRBJ1-4; 7 bases align to TRBD1. Germline V CDR1 and CDR2: SGHNT, YYREEE (reference sequence). The CDR3 loop spans 14 amino acids. The V segment lost 4 bases and the J segment 8 bases; nucleotides outside the gene matches: 8. CDR3 loop: CASSKTGVGEKLFF. DNA for the CDR3: TGTGCCAGCAGCAAAACAGGGGTAGGGGAAAAACTGTTTTTT.

This clone has a single count. The chain links TRBV5-5 to TRBJ2-7; 8 bases fit TRBD2. This CDR3 region has 14 residues. Germline CDR1 reads SGHKS; CDR2 reads YYEKEE (reference sequence). V lost 3 bases, J lost 5 bases, and 7 bases stayed unmatched. In nucleotides, the CDR3 is TGTGCCAGCAGCTGGGTAGCGGGAAGCGACGAGCAGTACTTC. This translates into CASSWVAGSDEQYF.